The TCR beta chain under discussion was sequenced for a study of T cell changes during pregnancy in multiple sclerosis. V lost 6 bases and J lost 2, with 9 bases in between. CDR3 length equals 13 residues. The germline V gene has CDR1 LNHDA and CDR2 SQIVND (reference sequence). The method was immunoSEQ multiplex PCR; TCRdb's version includes in-frame clones alone and lacks a portion of them. The table lists tens of thousands of clones, about 94% of them singletons. The sample in question was CD8+ T cells from peripheral blood mononuclear cells, obtained in the second trimester of pregnancy. This TCR came from a female donor with multiple sclerosis, enrolled in a pregnancy study. This sequence joins TRBV19 and TRBJ2-3; D possibly corresponds to TRBD1 (6 bases). CDR3 nucleotide sequence: TGTGCCAGTAGCAGGGGAAACACAGATACGCAGTATTTT. Translated: CASSRGNTDTQYF.